One and the same sample provided the 29 T cell receptor beta chains below, sequenced in a study of cytomegalovirus exposure and HLA in healthy donors. Primers included in the PCR were 60 Vbeta and 13 Jbeta primers. Repertoires were generated with immunoSEQ multiplex PCR, while TCRdb's copy carries only in-frame clones and drops some. The sample shows about 200,000 clones, and roughly 0.7% sits with its ten largest clones. The sequenced sample was PBMCs. The receptors derive from a boy aged 10-17 years in good health and CMV-seronegative.

This chain joins TRBV10-3 and TRBJ2-5; maybe TRBD2 (5 bases). Germline assignment: CDR1 ENHRY and CDR2 SYGVKD. V was clipped by 2 bases and J by 1 base, with 5 bases between them. CDR3 length equals 13 residues. The chain's CDR3 is CAISETSQETQYF. In DNA form, the CDR3 reads TGTGCCATCAGTGAGACTAGCCAAGAGACCCAGTACTTC.

The CDR3 nucleotides are TGTGCCAGCACAGGGGGCATACCTGGAAACACCATATATTTT. Residues: CASTGGIPGNTIYF. V usage is TRBV7-9 and J usage is TRBJ1-3, with 8 positions matching TRBD1. CDR1 and CDR2 from the germline V gene are SEHNR and FQNEAQ (reference sequence). Trimming removed 7 bases from V and 2 bases from J; junction bases left unmatched: 4. The CDR3 covers 14 residues. Full variable domain (remainder filled in from reference TRBV7-9 and TRBJ1-3): DTGVSQNPRHKITKRGQNVTFRCDPISEHNRLYWYRQTLGQGPEFLTYFQNEAQLEKSRLLSDRFSAERPKGSFSTLEIQRTEQGDSAMYLCASTGGIPGNTIYFGEGSWLTVV.

The CDR3, as DNA: TGTGCCAGCAGCCCGGACAGGGGTACGCCCCAGCATTTT. Its protein product is CASSPDRGTPQHF. V is TRBV6-5 and J is TRBJ1-5, with TRBD1 identical over 9 bases. Germline lookup yields CDR1 MNHEY and CDR2 SVGAGI. The CDR3 length is 13 residues. V trimming: 6 bases; J trimming: 9 bases; junction bases outside the gene matches: 6.

V gene TRBV28 combines with J gene TRBJ2-7, with 9 bases fitting TRBD2. The length of the CDR3 is 15 residues. The J segment lost 5 bases and the V segment lost 4 bases, leaving 9 bases of the junction unmatched. The V gene's germline CDR1 is MDHEN and CDR2 SYDVKM. The CDR3 sequence is CASSSFRLAANEQYF. The CDR3 bases are TGTGCCAGCAGTTCCTTCAGACTAGCGGCGAACGAGCAGTACTTC.

This chain connects TRBV10-3 to TRBJ2-7; 9 bases are shared with TRBD1. This CDR3 comprises 15 residues. V shed 6 bases, J shed 1 base, and the junction held 7 bases outside the gene matches. Looked up from germline, CDR1 is ENHRY and CDR2 is SYGVKD. CDR3 protein: CAISPGQGLSYEQYF. CDR3 sequence (DNA): TGTGCCATCAGCCCGGGACAGGGTCTATCCTACGAGCAGTACTTC.

J is TRBJ2-5 and V is TRBV6-5, with D possibly matching TRBD1 (6 bases). There are 16 residues in the CDR3. The V gene's germline CDR1 is MNHEY and CDR2 SVGAGI. V lost 1 base and J lost 4, with 16 bases in between. The CDR3 nucleotides are TGTGCCAGCAGTTACTGGCGGCCGGTCAGGGGAGAGACCCAGTACTTC. Its protein product is CASSYWRPVRGETQYF.

The chain has TRBV5-1 and TRBJ1-3; 7 bases line up with TRBD1. J gave up 0 bases and V 4 bases, and 4 bases lay outside the gene matches. CDR3 length: 15 residues. Germline loops: CDR1 SGHRS, CDR2 YFSETQ. The CDR3 nucleotides read TGCGCCAGCAGCAGGGACAGTAGCTCTGGAAACACCATATATTTT. It specifies CASSRDSSSGNTIYF.

The chain carries TRBV30 and TRBJ2-7, with D possibly matching TRBD1 (5 bases). The CDR3 has 11 residues. Looked up from germline, CDR1 is GTSNPN and CDR2 is SVGIG (reference sequence). V was cut by 1 base and J by 11 bases, with 12 bases left in between. Here the CDR3 reads CAWSAAGREYF. CDR3 bases: TGTGCCTGGAGTGCAGCAGGCAGGGAGTACTTC.

J is TRBJ2-5 and V is TRBV9, with TRBD1 matching over 8 bases. The V gene's germline CDR1 is SGDLS and CDR2 YYNGEE. After removal of 2 bases from V and 4 bases from J, the junction contained 10 bases not matched to a gene. CDR3 length: 16 residues. The CDR3 nucleotides read TGTGCCAGCAGCGTGGGGACAGGAGGGGGTCGAGAGACCCAGTACTTC. As protein: CASSVGTGGGRETQYF.

The gene calls are TRBV5-5 and TRBJ2-7, with D hard to call. This CDR3 comprises 12 residues. V shed 0 bases and J shed 4 bases, with 5 bases lying between them. The germline V gene has CDR1 SGHKS and CDR2 YYEKEE (reference sequence). The CDR3 DNA is TGTGCCAGCAGCTTGGTCCAATACGAGCAGTACTTC. It specifies CASSLVQYEQYF. Full variable domain (missing parts from reference TRBV5-5 and TRBJ2-7): DAGVTQSPTHLIKTRGQQVTLRCSPISGHKSVSWYQQVLGQGPQFIFQYYEKEERGRGNFPDRFSARQFPNYSSELNVNALLLGDSALYLCASSLVQYEQYFGPGTRLTVT.

The rearrangement uses TRBV10-3 and TRBJ2-1, with unresolved D. The V and J ends lost 0 bases and 0 bases respectively, with 15 bases between them. CDR1 is ENHRY, CDR2 SYGVKD, per germline. CDR3 size: 18 residues. Written as DNA, the CDR3 is TGTGCCATCAGTGAGTCGGTGGCACCGCCAAGCTCCTACAATGAGCAGTTCTTC. Translating it yields CAISESVAPPSSYNEQFF.

V usage is TRBV4-1 and J usage is TRBJ1-5, with D unclear. Germline-derived CDR1 and CDR2 are MGHRA and YSYEKL. V was shortened by 1 base and J by 1 base, with 8 bases between the two germline ends. This CDR3 contains 15 residues. CDR3 in amino acids: CASSQVKESNQPQHF. The CDR3 bases are TGCGCCAGCAGCCAAGTCAAAGAGAGCAATCAGCCCCAGCATTTT.

The gene calls are TRBV6-4 and TRBJ2-3; 9 nucleotides agree with TRBD2. This CDR3 comprises 14 residues. Germline-derived CDR1 and CDR2 are MRHNA and SNTAGT. Trimming cost V 4 bases and J 4 bases; bases outside gene matches: 3. The DNA for the CDR3 is TGTGCCAGCAGTGGCGGGACTAGCTCAGATACGCAGTATTTT. Its protein product is CASSGGTSSDTQYF.

The rearrangement links TRBV5-1 to TRBJ1-1; a weak D match, TRBD1 (6 bases). V was pared by 5 bases and J by 2 bases, with 10 bases between. The CDR3 length is 13 residues. From germline, CDR1 is SGHRS and CDR2 YFSETQ. CDR3 nucleotides: TGCGCCAGCAGTTGGACAGCAAACACTGAAGCTTTCTTT. Protein product: CASSWTANTEAFF. The full variable domain, completed using reference TRBV5-1 and TRBJ1-1, is KAGVTQTPRYLIKTRGQQVTLSCSPISGHRSVSWYQQTPGQGLQFLFEYFSETQRNKGNFPGRFSGRQFSNSRSEMNVSTLELGDSALYLCASSWTANTEAFFGQGTRLTVV.

The chain has TRBV7-9 and TRBJ1-4; D is perhaps TRBD1 (6 bases). The V gene lost 2 bases and the J gene lost 3 bases, with 13 bases spanning the gap. This CDR3 is 16 amino acids long. The germline V gene encodes CDR1 SEHNR and CDR2 FQNEAQ (reference sequence). CDR3 region: CASSLSRGASNEKLFF. The CDR3 DNA is TGTGCCAGCAGCTTAAGTCGGGGGGCATCTAATGAAAAACTGTTTTTT.

The CDR3 sequence: CATSIGQGAFGYTF. The CDR3 region has the DNA TGTGCCACCAGCATTGGACAGGGGGCATTTGGCTACACCTTC. The chain is built from TRBV15 and TRBJ1-2; TRBD1 matches 11 bases. CDR3 length: 14 amino acids. V was pared by 4 bases and J by 7 bases, with 5 bases of the junction left unmatched. Germline values: CDR1 LNHNV, CDR2 YYDKDF (reference sequence).

The rearrangement joins TRBV27 to TRBJ2-7, with 7 bases aligning to TRBD1. Germline CDR1 and CDR2: MNHEY and SMNVEV (reference sequence). J was trimmed by 0 bases and V by 6 bases; bases with no gene match: 5. This CDR3 is built from 14 residues. The CDR3 sequence: CASSMGQSSYEQYF. The CDR3 region has the DNA TGTGCCAGCAGCATGGGACAGAGCTCCTACGAGCAGTACTTC.

This chain connects TRBV27 to TRBJ1-1; possibly TRBD1 for D (6 bases). The V gene lost 2 bases and the J gene lost 8 bases, with 9 bases spanning the gap. CDR1 and CDR2 (germline): MNHEY, SMNVEV (reference sequence). This CDR3 has 12 amino acids. CDR3 sequence reads: CASSLGGQEAFF. Written as DNA, the CDR3 is TGTGCCAGCAGTTTAGGCGGACAGGAAGCTTTCTTT.

The V and J genes are TRBV2 and TRBJ1-2, with D perhaps matching TRBD1 (6 bases). CDR3 length: 13 amino acids. Germline CDR1 reads SNHLY; CDR2 reads FYNNEI. V was trimmed by 4 bases and J by 6 bases, leaving 12 bases between them. The CDR3 loop is CASSGRGYDGYTF. In nucleotides, the CDR3 is TGTGCCAGCAGTGGCAGGGGATATGATGGCTACACCTTC.

This chain links TRBV18 with TRBJ1-2; possible D gene TRBD1, 6 bases. Trimming pared 6 bases from V and 2 bases from J, leaving 13 bases between. Looked up from germline, CDR1 is KGHSH and CDR2 is LQKENI. The CDR3 has 14 residues. The CDR3 DNA follows: TGTGCCAGCTCCCCGGGCGGACAGAACTATGGCTACACCTTC. It is translated as CASSPGGQNYGYTF.

The rearrangement uses TRBV19 and TRBJ1-2; 8 nucleotides agree with TRBD1. The CDR3 length is 13 residues. The J segment lost 7 bases and the V segment lost 4 bases, leaving 5 bases of the junction unmatched. Germline lookup yields CDR1 LNHDA and CDR2 SQIVND (reference sequence). CDR3: CASSTGGAGGYTF. The CDR3 nucleotides are TGTGCCAGTAGTACAGGGGGCGCGGGTGGCTACACCTTC.

This chain links TRBV10-1 with TRBJ1-1; D is uncertain. Trimming removed 0 bases from V and 5 bases from J, with 13 bases in between. Looked up from germline, CDR1 is WNHNN and CDR2 is SYGVQD (reference sequence). This CDR3 comprises 15 residues. The CDR3 DNA reads TGCGCCAGCAGTGAGTCTTTATTTGAGAAAACTGAAGCTTTCTTT. This codes for CASSESLFEKTEAFF.

The chain is built from TRBV7-2 and TRBJ1-2; 7 bases line up with TRBD1. Germline V lookup: CDR1 SGHTA, CDR2 FQGNSA. V dropped 2 bases and J dropped 2; count of bases not matched to a gene: 5. The CDR3 runs 15 residues. In DNA, the CDR3 is TGTGCCAGCAGCTTATTAGGGGGCGGGAACTATGGCTACACCTTC. Translating it yields CASSLLGGGNYGYTF.

The chain recombines TRBV2 with TRBJ1-1; perhaps TRBD1 as D (6 bases). This CDR3 has 14 residues. Germline loops: CDR1 SNHLY, CDR2 FYNNEI. Trimming stripped 8 bases from V and 1 base from J, with 14 bases between. The CDR3 reads CASGVQGTNTEAFF. DNA for the CDR3: TGTGCCAGCGGGGTACAGGGCACGAACACTGAAGCTTTCTTT.

The rearrangement links TRBV30 to TRBJ1-6; maybe TRBD1 (6 bases). The CDR3 is made up of 15 amino acids. Trimming took 0 bases from V and 7 from J, leaving 13 bases between them. The germline V gene has CDR1 GTSNPN and CDR2 SVGIG (reference sequence). The CDR3 sequence: CAWSVVGAENSPLHF. The CDR3 DNA follows: TGTGCCTGGAGTGTAGTGGGGGCTGAAAATTCACCCCTCCACTTT.

The V and J genes are TRBV6-6 and TRBJ1-3; a possible D gene is TRBD1 (5 bases). V lost 6 bases, J lost 9 bases, and 15 bases lay in between. Germline values: CDR1 MNHNY, CDR2 SVGAGI (reference sequence). The CDR3 contains 13 residues. CDR3 sequence: CASSNRAGLTIYF. Here the CDR3 DNA reads TGTGCCAGCAGCAACCGAGCAGGGCTCACCATATATTTT.

The chain is built from TRBV18 and TRBJ1-1, with 7 bases identical to TRBD1. The CDR3 sequence is 15 residues long. The germline V gene encodes CDR1 KGHSH and CDR2 LQKENI. Trimming at V came to 6 bases and at J to 5 bases, leaving 12 bases not matched to a gene. The DNA of the CDR3 is TGTGCCAGCTCGCTCAGGGGGGTTTTTGGAACTGAAGCTTTCTTT. Translated, it gives CASSLRGVFGTEAFF.

J is TRBJ2-2 and V is TRBV11-2; TRBD1 matches 8 bases. After removal of 7 bases from V and 7 bases from J, the junction contained 8 bases not matched to a gene. The CDR3 sequence is 14 residues long. CDR1 and CDR2 (germline): SGHAT, FQNNGV. The chain's CDR3 is CASTPPTGGGELFF. The CDR3 nucleotides read TGTGCCAGCACCCCTCCTACAGGGGGCGGGGAGCTGTTTTTT.

This sequence joins TRBV6-5 and TRBJ2-5; unclear D gene. CDR3 size: 15 residues. The germline V gene has CDR1 MNHEY and CDR2 SVGAGI. Trimming removed 4 bases at V and 2 bases at J, with 14 bases between. CDR3 protein: CASSSSWQEQETQYF. The CDR3, as DNA: TGTGCCAGCAGTTCCTCCTGGCAGGAACAAGAGACCCAGTACTTC.